This T cell receptor (beta chain) was captured by sequencing in a study of blood T cell repertoires in COVID-19. Across the whole study: The origin of the acute and convalescent COVID-19 samples was the United States, Italy and Spain. Sample material is recorded as cDNA or gDNA derived from T cells, B-cell-depleted T cells, or PBMCs.

Recruited during active infection, patients (from Seattle) were subsequently followed longitudinally. Clones were sequenced by immunoSEQ multiplex PCR, and TCRdb holds only the in-frame ones, with some missing. The sample has roughly 380,000 clones, approximately 90% seen once. V was cut by 0 bases and J by 9 bases, with 15 bases left in between. Germline V lookup: CDR1 SGHTA, CDR2 FQGNSA. This CDR3 spans 15 amino acids. The sample holds one count of this clone. The sequenced sample was peripheral blood. This chain joins TRBV7-2 and TRBJ2-1; tentatively, D is TRBD2 (6 bases). The TCR comes from a woman aged 40 to 50 with COVID-19, enrolled during active disease. The CDR3 here is CASSLASSVNTEQFF. The CDR3 nucleotides are TGTGCCAGCAGCTTAGCATCTAGCGTGAACACTGAGCAGTTCTTC.